The 11 T cell receptor beta chains in this list originate from one sample, sequenced in a study of blood T cell repertoires in COVID-19. Profiling relied on immunoSEQ multiplex PCR, and the TCRdb table lists in-frame clones only, not all of them. The profile shows about 44,000 clones, about nine tenths of them singletons. What was sequenced was peripheral blood. These receptors all come from a woman of 80 years or more in a cohort sampled during active or convalescent COVID-19.

The genes are TRBV6-2 or TRBV6-3 and TRBJ2-7; tentatively, D is TRBD2 (6 bases). The CDR3 has 14 residues. CDR1 and CDR2 from the germline V gene are MNHEY and SVGEGT. Trimming left V 2 bases short and J 3 bases short, with 11 bases between. CDR3 sequence: CASSYGGTLYEQYF. The CDR3 bases are TGTGCCAGCAGTTACGGCGGGACTCTCTACGAGCAGTACTTC.

The chain carries TRBV7-8 and TRBJ1-5; no definite D call. The ends were cut back, 0 bases at V and 5 bases at J, with 5 bases in the middle. The germline CDR1 and CDR2 sequences are SGHVS and FQNEAQ. This CDR3 spans 13 amino acids. CDR3 in amino acids: CASSLALYQPQHF. The DNA of the CDR3 is TGTGCCAGCAGCTTAGCCCTATATCAGCCCCAGCATTTT. The whole variable domain, remainder taken from reference TRBV7-8 and TRBJ1-5, is GAGVSQSPRYKVAKRGQDVALRCDPISGHVSLFWYQQALGQGPEFLTYFQNEAQLDKSGLPSDRFFAERPEGSVSTLKIQRTQQEDSAVYLCASSLALYQPQHFGDGTRLSIL.

This clone was observed a few times. The rearrangement uses TRBV21-1 and TRBJ2-7; the table calls TRBD1, which could not be checked here. TRBV21-1 is deemed a pseudogene. The CDR3 has 14 residues. The CDR3 here is CASSDGTGGYEQYF. CDR3 nucleotides: TGTGCCAGCAGCGACGGGACAGGGGGGTACGAGCAGTACTTC.

The rearrangement links TRBV5-6 to TRBJ2-3, with TRBD2 matching 10 bases. There are 15 residues in the CDR3. Per the germline V gene, CDR1 is SGHDT and CDR2 is YYEEEE. V shed 5 bases and J 4 bases; nucleotides not matched to a gene: 7. The CDR3: CASSHERGGSDTQYF. In DNA form, the CDR3 reads TGTGCCAGCAGTCATGAGCGGGGGGGATCAGATACGCAGTATTTT.

The chain combines TRBV10-1 with TRBJ2-7; D unclear. Trimming pared 5 bases from V and 3 bases from J, leaving 11 bases between. The CDR3 covers 13 residues. Per germline, CDR1 WNHNN and CDR2 SYGVQD (reference sequence). CDR3 amino acids: CASSSPSNYEQYF. The DNA of the CDR3 is TGCGCCAGCAGTAGCCCTTCCAACTACGAGCAGTACTTC.

This clone has more than one count but fewer than ten. The chain links TRBV10-3 to TRBJ2-1; TRBD2 agrees at 9 bases. The V segment lost 4 bases and the J segment 5 bases; nucleotides outside the gene matches: 15. The CDR3 is 18 amino acids. Per the germline V gene, CDR1 is ENHRY and CDR2 is SYGVKD. CDR3: CAISGLTSGSFGNNEQFF. CDR3 coding DNA: TGTGCCATCAGTGGCCTGACTAGCGGCTCCTTCGGCAACAATGAGCAGTTCTTC.

This clone was recorded only once. The chain couples TRBV2 to TRBJ1-4; 7 bases are a match to TRBD1. CDR1 SNHLY and CDR2 FYNNEI come from the germline V gene. Trimming took 6 bases from V and 5 from J; bases not matched to a gene: 6. The CDR3 has 14 residues. CDR3 sequence: CASRTGLGNEKLFF. The CDR3 coding sequence is TGTGCCAGCAGGACAGGGTTGGGAAATGAAAAACTGTTTTTT. Full variable domain (outside the CDR3, taken from reference TRBV2 and TRBJ1-4): EPEVTQTPSHQVTQMGQEVILRCVPISNHLYFYWYRQILGQKVEFLVSFYNNEISEKSEIFDDQFSVERPDGSNFTLKIRSTKLEDSAMYFCASRTGLGNEKLFFGSGTQLSVL.

The chain recombines TRBV4-1 with TRBJ1-3; D is undetermined. Trimming cost V 1 base and J 2 bases, with 12 bases left between them. This CDR3 has 16 residues. The germline CDR1 and CDR2 sequences are MGHRA and YSYEKL. CDR3 loop: CASSQVVASPGNTIYF. The CDR3 nucleotides are TGCGCCAGCAGCCAAGTCGTAGCGTCTCCTGGAAACACCATATATTTT.

The chain recombines TRBV6-5 with TRBJ2-7, with D possibly TRBD1 on 6 matching bases. The CDR3 spans 14 residues. V was clipped by 5 bases and J by 2 bases, with 13 bases between them. Germline CDR1 reads MNHEY; CDR2 reads SVGAGI. CDR3 sequence: CASSPRTEAYEQYF. The CDR3 DNA sequence: TGTGCCAGCAGTCCCCGGACAGAAGCCTACGAGCAGTACTTC.

The V and J genes are TRBV27 and TRBJ2-1; a weak D match, TRBD1 (5 bases). V lost 4 bases and J 0 bases, leaving 10 bases between the germline ends. The CDR3 spans 15 residues. Germline V gene lookup returns CDR1 MNHEY and CDR2 SMNVEV (reference sequence). CDR3 region: CASSYDSSSYNEQFF. In DNA, the CDR3 is TGTGCCAGCAGTTACGACAGTAGCTCCTACAATGAGCAGTTCTTC.

The V call is TRBV10-3, the J call TRBJ1-2; perhaps TRBD1 as D (6 bases). In germline, CDR1 is ENHRY, CDR2 SYGVKD. The CDR3 is 12 residues long. V dropped 3 bases and J dropped 8 bases, with 10 bases sitting between them. The CDR3 is CAISEHRVGYTF. Written as DNA, the CDR3 is TGTGCCATCAGTGAACACAGGGTGGGCTACACCTTC.